The clone carrying this T cell receptor (beta chain) was picked up one time. Its target is not known. V lost 0 bases to trimming and J lost 4 bases, with 4 bases between them. The CDR3 covers 12 residues. Germline V gives CDR1 GTSNPN, CDR2 SVGIG (reference sequence). These data belong to a study of cytomegalovirus exposure and HLA in healthy donors. The study ran its PCR with 60 Vbeta and 13 Jbeta primers. Measured with immunoSEQ multiplex PCR; TCRdb has only the in-frame clones, and not every one. The data show approximately 100,000 clones, with 75% to 85% seen just once and about 1.6% held by the top ten. Findings and limits, study-wide: Most TCR sequences were uncommon, yet certain public TCRs appeared in many donors.

Sequenced input: PBMCs. The rearrangement uses TRBV30 and TRBJ1-3; D remains ambiguous. The sequence came from a man between 45 and 60 years old in good health and CMV-seronegative. The CDR3 DNA is TGTGCCTGGAGTGTACGGGGAAACACCATATATTTT. Encoded protein: CAWSVRGNTIYF.